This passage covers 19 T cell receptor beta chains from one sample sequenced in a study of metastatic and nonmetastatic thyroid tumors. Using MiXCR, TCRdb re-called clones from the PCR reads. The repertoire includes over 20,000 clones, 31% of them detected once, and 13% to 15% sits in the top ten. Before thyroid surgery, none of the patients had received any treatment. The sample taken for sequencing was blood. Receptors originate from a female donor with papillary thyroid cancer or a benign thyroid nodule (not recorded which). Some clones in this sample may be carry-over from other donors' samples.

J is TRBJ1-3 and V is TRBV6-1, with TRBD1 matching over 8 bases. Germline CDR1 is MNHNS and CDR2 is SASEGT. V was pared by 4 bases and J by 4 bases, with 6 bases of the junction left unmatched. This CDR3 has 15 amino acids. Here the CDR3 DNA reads TGTGCCAGCAGTGCCTGGACAGGGCCCGGAAACACCATATATTTT. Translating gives CASSAWTGPGNTIYF.

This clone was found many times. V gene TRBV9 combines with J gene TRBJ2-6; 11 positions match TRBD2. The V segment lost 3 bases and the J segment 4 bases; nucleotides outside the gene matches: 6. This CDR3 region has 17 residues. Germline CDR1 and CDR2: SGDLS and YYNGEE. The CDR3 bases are TGTGCCAGCAGCGAAACTAGCGGGGGATCCGGGGCCAACGTCCTGACTTTC. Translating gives CASSETSGGSGANVLTF.

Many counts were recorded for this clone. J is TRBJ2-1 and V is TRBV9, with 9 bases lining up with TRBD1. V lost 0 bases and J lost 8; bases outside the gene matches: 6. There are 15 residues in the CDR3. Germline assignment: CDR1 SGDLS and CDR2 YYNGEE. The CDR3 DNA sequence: TGTGCCAGCAGCGTAGGGGGACAGGGAGGGGATGAGCAGTTCTTC. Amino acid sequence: CASSVGGQGGDEQFF.

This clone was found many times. The CDR3 reads CATSSTGLDQPQHF. The CDR3 nucleotides are TGTGCCACCAGCAGCACAGGGTTAGATCAGCCCCAGCATTTT. The J gene is TRBJ1-5, the V gene TRBV15, with D tentatively TRBD1 (6 bases). Trimming cost V 3 bases and J 5 bases, with 11 bases left between them. CDR3 length: 14 residues. Germline CDR1 LNHNV, CDR2 YYDKDF (reference sequence).

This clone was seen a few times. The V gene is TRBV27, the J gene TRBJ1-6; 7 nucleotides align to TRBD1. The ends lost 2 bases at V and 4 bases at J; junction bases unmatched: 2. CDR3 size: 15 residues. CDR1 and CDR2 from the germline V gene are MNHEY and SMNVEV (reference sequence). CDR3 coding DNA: TGTGCCAGCAGTTTAAAACAGGGGTATAATTCACCCCTCCACTTT. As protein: CASSLKQGYNSPLHF.

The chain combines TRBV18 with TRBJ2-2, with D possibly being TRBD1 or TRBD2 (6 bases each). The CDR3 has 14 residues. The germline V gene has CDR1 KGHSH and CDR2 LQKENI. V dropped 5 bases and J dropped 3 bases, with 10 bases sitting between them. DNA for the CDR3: TGTGCCAGCTCATCGGGGGCTGACACCGGGGAGCTGTTTTTT. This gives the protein CASSSGADTGELFF.

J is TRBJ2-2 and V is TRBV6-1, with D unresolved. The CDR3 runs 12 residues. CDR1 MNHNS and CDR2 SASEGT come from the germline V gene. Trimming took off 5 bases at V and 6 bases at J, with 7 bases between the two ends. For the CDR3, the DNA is TGTGCCAGCAGTCTCAATTCCGGGGAGCTGTTTTTT. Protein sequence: CASSLNSGELFF.

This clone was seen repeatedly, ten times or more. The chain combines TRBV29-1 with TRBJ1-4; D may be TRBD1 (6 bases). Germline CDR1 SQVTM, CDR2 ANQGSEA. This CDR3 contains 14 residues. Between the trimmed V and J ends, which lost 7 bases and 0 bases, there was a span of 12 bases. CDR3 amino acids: CSAQGSATNEKLFF. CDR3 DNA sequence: TGCAGCGCACAGGGTTCGGCAACTAATGAAAAACTGTTTTTT.

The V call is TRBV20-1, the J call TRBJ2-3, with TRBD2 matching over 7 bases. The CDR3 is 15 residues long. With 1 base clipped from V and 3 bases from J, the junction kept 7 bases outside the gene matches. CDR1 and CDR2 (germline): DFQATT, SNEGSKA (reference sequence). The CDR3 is CSARVGDYDTDTQYF. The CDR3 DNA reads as TGCAGTGCTAGAGTGGGGGACTACGATACAGATACGCAGTATTTT.

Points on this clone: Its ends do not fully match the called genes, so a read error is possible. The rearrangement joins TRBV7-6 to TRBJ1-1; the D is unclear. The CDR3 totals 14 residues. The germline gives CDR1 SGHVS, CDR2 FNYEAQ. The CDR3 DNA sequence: TGTGCCAGCGGCTTAGAGACGGGTGGCACTGAAGCTTTCTTT. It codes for CASGLETGGTEAFF.

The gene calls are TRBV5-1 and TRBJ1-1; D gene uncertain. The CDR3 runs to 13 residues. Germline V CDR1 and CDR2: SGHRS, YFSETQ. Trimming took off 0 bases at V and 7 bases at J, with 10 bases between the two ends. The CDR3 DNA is TGCGCCAGCAGCTTGGTTGGGTGGGGTGAAGCTTTCTTT. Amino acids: CASSLVGWGEAFF.

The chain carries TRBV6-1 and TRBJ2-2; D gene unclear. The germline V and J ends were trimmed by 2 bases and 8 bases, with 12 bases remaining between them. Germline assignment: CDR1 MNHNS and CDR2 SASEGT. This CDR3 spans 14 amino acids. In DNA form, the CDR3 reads TGTGCCAGCAGTGAACAGTACGGGCAAGGGGAGCTGTTTTTT. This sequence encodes CASSEQYGQGELFF.

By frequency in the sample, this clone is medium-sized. CDR3 residues: CASSYSNRGHGYTF. The CDR3 DNA is TGTGCCAGCAGTTACTCGAACAGGGGGCATGGCTACACCTTC. This chain uses TRBV6-5 with TRBJ1-2; TRBD1 matches 9 bases. The germline CDR1 and CDR2 sequences are MNHEY and SVGAGI. After removal of 0 bases from V and 6 bases from J, the junction contained 2 bases not matched to a gene. The CDR3 sequence is 14 residues long.

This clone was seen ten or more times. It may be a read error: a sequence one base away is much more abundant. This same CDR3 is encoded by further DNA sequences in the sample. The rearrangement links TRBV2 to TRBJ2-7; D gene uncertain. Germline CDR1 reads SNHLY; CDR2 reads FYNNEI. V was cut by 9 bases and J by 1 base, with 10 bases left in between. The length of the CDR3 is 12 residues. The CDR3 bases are TGTGCCAGTTCGATCGGGTCCTACGAGCAGTACTTC. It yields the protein CASSIGSYEQYF.

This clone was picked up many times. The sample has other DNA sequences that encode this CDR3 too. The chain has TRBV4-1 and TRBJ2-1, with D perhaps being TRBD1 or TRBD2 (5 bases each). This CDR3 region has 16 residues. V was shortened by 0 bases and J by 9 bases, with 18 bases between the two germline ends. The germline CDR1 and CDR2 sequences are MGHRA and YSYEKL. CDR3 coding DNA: TGCGCCAGCAGCCAAGATGCCCGGGGACGGATACCTGAGCAGTTCTTC. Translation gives CASSQDARGRIPEQFF.

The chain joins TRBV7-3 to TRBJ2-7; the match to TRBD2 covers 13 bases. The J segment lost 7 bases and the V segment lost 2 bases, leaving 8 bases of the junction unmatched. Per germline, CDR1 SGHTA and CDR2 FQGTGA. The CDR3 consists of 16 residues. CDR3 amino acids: CASSLGLAGESEEQYF. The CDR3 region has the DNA TGTGCCAGCAGCTTAGGACTAGCGGGAGAGTCGGAAGAGCAGTACTTC.

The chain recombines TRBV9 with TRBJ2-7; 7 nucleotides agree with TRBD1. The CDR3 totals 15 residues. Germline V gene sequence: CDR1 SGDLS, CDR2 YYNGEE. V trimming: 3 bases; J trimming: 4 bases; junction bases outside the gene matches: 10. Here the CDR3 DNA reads TGTGCCAGCAGCGAGACCGGGACAGACCTTTACGAGCAGTACTTC. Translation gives CASSETGTDLYEQYF.

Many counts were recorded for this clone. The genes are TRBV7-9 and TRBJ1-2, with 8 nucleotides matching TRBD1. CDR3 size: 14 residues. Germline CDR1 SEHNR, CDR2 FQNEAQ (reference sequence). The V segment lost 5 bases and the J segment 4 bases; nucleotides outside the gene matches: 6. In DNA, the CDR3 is TGTGCCAGCAGCCGTACAGGGGGTGGCTATGGCTACACCTTC. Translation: CASSRTGGGYGYTF.

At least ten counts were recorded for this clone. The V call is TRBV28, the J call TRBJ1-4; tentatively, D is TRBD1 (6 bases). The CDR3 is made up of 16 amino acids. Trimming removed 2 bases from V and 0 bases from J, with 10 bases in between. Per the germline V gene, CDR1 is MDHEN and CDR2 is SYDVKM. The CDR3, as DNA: TGTGCCAGCAGTTTAGTAGGGGGGGCAACTAATGAAAAACTGTTTTTT. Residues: CASSLVGGATNEKLFF.